The 18 T cell receptor beta chains below come from one sample, sequenced in a study of shared clonotypes between healthy human individuals. Produced via immunoSEQ multiplex PCR; TCRdb's table is partial and in-frame only. The data contain some 2,500,000 clones, 85% to 95% of them singletons. Material for sequencing was naive CD4+ T cells from PBMCs. Subset defined: CD45RA+ positively selected. The receptor set was obtained from a man younger than 35 in good health. Some clones in this sample may be carry-over from other donors' samples.

The chain carries TRBV6-5 and TRBJ2-2; D gene ambiguous. V dropped 6 bases and J dropped 1 base, with 9 bases sitting between them. The CDR3 totals 14 residues. Germline V CDR1 and CDR2: MNHEY, SVGAGI. CDR3 loop: CASSLTRNTGELFF. The CDR3 region has the DNA TGTGCCAGCAGCCTCACACGGAACACCGGGGAGCTGTTTTTT.

The chain couples TRBV19 to TRBJ2-3; D is perhaps TRBD1 (6 bases). The V end was cut by 1 base, the J end by 6 bases, with 14 bases between. The CDR3 is made up of 15 amino acids. Germline CDR1 reads LNHDA; CDR2 reads SQIVND (reference sequence). The CDR3 loop is CASSIGTEEWDTQYF. The CDR3 DNA is TGTGCCAGTAGTATAGGGACAGAGGAATGGGATACGCAGTATTTT.

V gene TRBV18 combines with J gene TRBJ1-2; TRBD1 aligns across 7 bases. Unmatched junction bases numbered 11, after V lost 4 bases and J lost 6 bases. The CDR3 is made up of 15 amino acids. Germline V gives CDR1 KGHSH, CDR2 LQKENI. CDR3 nucleotides: TGTGCCAGCTCACGTGACAGGGTACAGGGCCATGGCTACACCTTC. It yields the protein CASSRDRVQGHGYTF.

This chain joins TRBV5-5 and TRBJ1-5; D gene uncertain. Trimming cost V 4 bases and J 2 bases, with 10 bases left between them. The CDR3 sequence is 14 residues long. Germline lookup yields CDR1 SGHKS and CDR2 YYEKEE (reference sequence). The CDR3 region has the DNA TGTGCCAGCAGCCTCCGGGCCGGCAATCAGCCCCAGCATTTT. This translates into CASSLRAGNQPQHF.

Turning to this clone: This CDR3 is also generated by other DNA sequences in the sample. The CDR3 here is CASSSTGYEQYF. In DNA, the CDR3 is TGTGCCAGTAGTTCGACAGGCTACGAGCAGTACTTC. The chain recombines TRBV19 with TRBJ2-7; D perhaps matches TRBD1 (6 bases). The germline V gene encodes CDR1 LNHDA and CDR2 SQIVND (reference sequence). The CDR3 has 12 amino acids. V lost 5 bases, J lost 3 bases, and 8 bases lay in between.

The chain recombines TRBV27 with TRBJ2-4, with D possibly matching TRBD2 (6 bases). The germline V gene has CDR1 MNHEY and CDR2 SMNVEV (reference sequence). This CDR3 region has 14 residues. The V gene lost 5 bases and the J gene lost 1 base, with 9 bases spanning the gap. The CDR3 sequence is CASSLLAAKNIQYF. The DNA of the CDR3 is TGTGCCAGCAGTCTGCTAGCGGCCAAAAACATTCAGTACTTC.

This clone has only one observation. The chain links TRBV29-1 to TRBJ2-7; 7 bases align to TRBD1. Germline loops: CDR1 SQVTM, CDR2 ANQGSEA. J lost 5 bases, V lost 3 bases, and 7 bases had no gene match. The CDR3 is 13 residues long. CDR3 protein: CSVDTTGLDEQYF. The CDR3 DNA follows: TGCAGCGTTGATACGACAGGGTTGGACGAGCAGTACTTC.

The chain joins TRBV7-8 to TRBJ1-2, with 7 bases that match TRBD1. The V segment lost 5 bases and the J segment 0 bases; nucleotides outside the gene matches: 9. The CDR3 runs to 16 residues. The germline CDR1 and CDR2 sequences are SGHVS and FQNEAQ. The chain's CDR3 is CASSRGTAIANYGYTF. The CDR3 DNA follows: TGTGCCAGCAGCAGAGGGACAGCGATAGCTAACTATGGCTACACCTTC.

The chain couples TRBV29-1 to TRBJ2-7, with 8 bases identical to TRBD2. Germline V CDR1 and CDR2: SQVTM, ANQGSEA. The CDR3 is made up of 15 amino acids. J lost 0 bases, V lost 5 bases, and 9 bases had no gene match. Written as DNA, the CDR3 is TGCAGCGTTCTAGGAGCCGGGACTAGCTCCTACGAGCAGTACTTC. Translated: CSVLGAGTSSYEQYF.

This chain joins TRBV19 and TRBJ1-1; no definite D call. Germline lookup yields CDR1 LNHDA and CDR2 SQIVND (reference sequence). The CDR3 is 13 amino acids. The germline V and J ends were trimmed by 6 bases and 0 bases, with 8 bases remaining between them. The CDR3 region has the DNA TGTGCCAGTAGGCCAGTCATGAACACTGAAGCTTTCTTT. It is translated as CASRPVMNTEAFF. The whole variable domain, filled in from reference TRBV19 and TRBJ1-1, reads DGGITQSPKYLFRKEGQNVTLSCEQNLNHDAMYWYRQDPGQGLRLIYYSQIVNDFQKGDIAEGYSVSREKKESFPLTVTSAQKNPTAFYLCASRPVMNTEAFFGQGTRLTVV.

This rearrangement joins TRBV14 to TRBJ2-5, with D perhaps assigned TRBD1 or TRBD2 (6 bases each). The CDR3 length is 15 residues. From germline, CDR1 is SGHDN and CDR2 FVKESK. Trimming removed 4 bases at V and 2 bases at J, with 14 bases between. CDR3 bases: TGTGCCAGCAGCCGAAGGGGGGTGTTACAAGAGACCCAGTACTTC. It translates to CASSRRGVLQETQYF.

The gene calls are TRBV10-1 and TRBJ2-1; a weak D match, TRBD2 (5 bases). The CDR3 contains 14 residues. V gave up 0 bases and J gave up 7 bases, with 10 bases separating them. Per germline, CDR1 WNHNN and CDR2 SYGVQD (reference sequence). For the CDR3, the DNA is TGCGCCAGCAGTGAGTCGCTGGGAGCTAATGAGCAGTTCTTC. Translation gives CASSESLGANEQFF.

This rearrangement joins TRBV28 to TRBJ2-1, with TRBD2 matching over 15 bases. Germline V gives CDR1 MDHEN, CDR2 SYDVKM. J gave up 8 bases and V 5 bases, and 10 bases lay outside the gene matches. This CDR3 is built from 17 residues. The CDR3 sequence is CASSPRTSGRARDEQFF. CDR3 nucleotide sequence: TGTGCCAGCAGTCCCCGGACTAGCGGGAGGGCCCGGGATGAGCAGTTCTTC.

This chain's CDR3 is CASSQTWSGGHNEQFF. CDR3 nucleotide sequence: TGTGCCAGCAGCCAAACGTGGTCGGGAGGTCACAATGAGCAGTTCTTC. J is TRBJ2-1 and V is TRBV7-6; 7 nucleotides agree with TRBD2. There are 16 residues in the CDR3. Trimming removed 5 bases from V and 5 bases from J; junction bases left unmatched: 12. Germline CDR1 SGHVS, CDR2 FNYEAQ.

V is TRBV7-2 and J is TRBJ2-1, with 9 bases fitting TRBD1. This CDR3 spans 14 amino acids. V shed 5 bases and J 9 bases; nucleotides not matched to a gene: 8. Germline CDR1 reads SGHTA; CDR2 reads FQGNSA. The CDR3, as DNA: TGTGCCAGCAGCCCGTCGACAGGGGGGCTTGAGCAGTTCTTC. It translates to CASSPSTGGLEQFF. The whole variable domain, remainder taken from reference TRBV7-2 and TRBJ2-1, is GAGVSQSPSNKVTEKGKDVELRCDPISGHTALYWYRQSLGQGLEFLIYFQGNSAPDKSGLPSDRFSAERTGGSVSTLTIQRTQQEDSAVYLCASSPSTGGLEQFFGPGTRLTVL.

The chain carries TRBV5-1 and TRBJ2-3, with 7 positions matching TRBD1. Germline V gene lookup returns CDR1 SGHRS and CDR2 YFSETQ. The CDR3 is 17 amino acids. After removal of 0 bases from V and 5 bases from J, the junction contained 12 bases not matched to a gene. The CDR3 DNA follows: TGCGCCAGCAGCTTGGACCCTCCGACAGGGTCGAAAGATACGCAGTATTTT. Translation: CASSLDPPTGSKDTQYF.

This clone was recorded only once. The chain links TRBV5-6 to TRBJ2-7; the D gene could be TRBD1 or TRBD2 (6 bases each). Trimming removed 4 bases at V and 4 bases at J, with 18 bases between. CDR1 and CDR2 from the germline V gene are SGHDT and YYEEEE. The CDR3 extends over 15 amino acids. The CDR3 DNA reads as TGTGCCAGCAGCCGCCCGTTCAGGGGAGGATACGAGCAGTACTTC. Its translation: CASSRPFRGGYEQYF.

This chain links TRBV27 with TRBJ1-1, with no clear D. V was cut by 6 bases and J by 1 base, with 12 bases left in between. The CDR3 extends over 14 amino acids. CDR1 is MNHEY, CDR2 SMNVEV, per germline (reference sequence). CDR3 DNA: TGTGCCAGCAGAGCAGAGGGATGGAACACTGAAGCTTTCTTT. It codes for CASRAEGWNTEAFF.